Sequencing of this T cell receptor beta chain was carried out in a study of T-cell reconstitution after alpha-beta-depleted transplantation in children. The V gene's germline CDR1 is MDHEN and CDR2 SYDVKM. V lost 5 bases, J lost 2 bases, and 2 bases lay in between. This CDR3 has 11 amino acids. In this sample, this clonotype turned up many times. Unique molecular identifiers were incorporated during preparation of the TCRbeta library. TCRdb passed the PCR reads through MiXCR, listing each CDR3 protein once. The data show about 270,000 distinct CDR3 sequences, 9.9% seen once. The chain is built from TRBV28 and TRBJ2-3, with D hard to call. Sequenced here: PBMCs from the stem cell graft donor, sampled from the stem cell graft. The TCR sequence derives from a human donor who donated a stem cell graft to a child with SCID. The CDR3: CASSVTDTQYF. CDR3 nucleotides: TGTGCCAGCAGTGTCACAGATACGCAGTATTTT.